The next 28 T cell receptor beta chains were all read from a single sample in a study of T cell responses to AZD1222 COVID-19 vaccine. Some clones are missing from TCRdb's copy, which holds only in-frame ones; the method was immunoSEQ multiplex PCR. Of about 180,000 clones in the sample, roughly nine tenths are singletons; the top ten hold under 2.5%. The specimen was peripheral blood, collected on day 0 of AZD1222 vaccination. Source of these receptors: an adult in good health.

The chain recombines TRBV7-2 with TRBJ1-1; 8 nucleotides match TRBD1. Germline loops: CDR1 SGHTA, CDR2 FQGNSA. V lost 4 bases, J lost 0 bases, and 7 bases stayed unmatched. The CDR3 is 16 amino acids. The CDR3 nucleotides read TGTGCCAGCAGCTCCCGGACAGGGAGATTGAACACTGAAGCTTTCTTT. This encodes CASSSRTGRLNTEAFF.

This clone was seen only once. V is TRBV6-2 or TRBV6-3 and J is TRBJ1-2, with D possibly matching TRBD1 (5 bases). Trimming removed 2 bases at V and 7 bases at J, with 17 bases between. In germline, CDR1 is MNHEY, CDR2 SVGEGT. The CDR3 has 15 amino acids. In DNA, the CDR3 is TGTGCCAGCAGTTACGGCCAGGGTGGAATATCTGGCTACACCTTC. Protein sequence: CASSYGQGGISGYTF.

The rearrangement links TRBV4-3 to TRBJ1-5; 7 positions match TRBD1. J was trimmed by 6 bases and V by 6 bases; bases with no gene match: 8. The germline CDR1 and CDR2 sequences are LGHNA and YSLEER. The CDR3 loop spans 14 amino acids. The DNA for the CDR3 is TGCGCCAGCAGTCGCGACAGGGCGGGTCAGCCCCAGCATTTT. Its translation is CASSRDRAGQPQHF.

The gene calls are TRBV11-3 and TRBJ1-1, with TRBD1 matching 7 bases. CDR1 SGHNT and CDR2 YENEEA come from the germline V gene. The CDR3 loop spans 14 amino acids. The V segment lost 5 bases and the J segment 1 base; nucleotides outside the gene matches: 4. The CDR3 loop reads CASSPGTENTEAFF. CDR3 nucleotides: TGTGCCAGCAGCCCTGGGACAGAGAACACTGAAGCTTTCTTT.

The rearrangement joins TRBV18 to TRBJ2-2; 10 nucleotides line up with TRBD2. This CDR3 has 17 residues. Germline V lookup: CDR1 KGHSH, CDR2 LQKENI. The V and J ends lost 2 bases and 5 bases, in that order; junction bases with no gene match: 8. For the CDR3, the DNA is TGTGCCAGCTCACCATGGCTAGCGGGAGCGGGGACCGGGGAGCTGTTTTTT. Translation: CASSPWLAGAGTGELFF.

CDR3 region: CASSRLTGGSDTQYF. The CDR3 region has the DNA TGTGCCAGCAGTCGTTTGACAGGGGGCTCAGATACGCAGTATTTT. The chain combines TRBV6-6 with TRBJ2-3; 10 bases are shared with TRBD1. V lost 5 bases, J lost 4 bases, and 6 bases stayed unmatched. CDR3 length equals 15 residues. Germline lookup yields CDR1 MNHNY and CDR2 SVGAGI (reference sequence).

V and J are TRBV24-1 and TRBJ2-1; 9 nucleotides agree with TRBD2. V trimming: 5 bases; J trimming: 0 bases; junction bases outside the gene matches: 10. The CDR3 runs 18 residues. CDR1 KGHDR and CDR2 SFDVKD come from the germline V gene. CDR3 DNA sequence: TGTGCCACCAGTGGGTTTGCGGGGGGGATAGGCTCCTACAATGAGCAGTTCTTC. The encoded protein is CATSGFAGGIGSYNEQFF.

V is TRBV28 and J is TRBJ1-2; D unresolved. The CDR3 contains 17 residues. Germline V CDR1 and CDR2: MDHEN, SYDVKM. Trimming took 3 bases from V and 4 from J, leaving 21 bases between them. In nucleotides, the CDR3 is TGTGCCAGCAGTTTTGCCCAGGAGCTAGGTTGGATCTATGGCTACACCTTC. It encodes CASSFAQELGWIYGYTF.

The chain joins TRBV7-9 to TRBJ1-5; D remains unclear. V was shortened by 1 base and J by 0 bases, with 7 bases between the two germline ends. CDR1 SEHNR and CDR2 FQNEAQ come from the germline V gene (reference sequence). CDR3 length: 15 residues. The CDR3 here is CASSLGGYSNQPQHF. The CDR3 DNA reads TGTGCCAGCAGCTTAGGAGGATATAGCAATCAGCCCCAGCATTTT. Full variable domain (outside the CDR3, taken from reference TRBV7-9 and TRBJ1-5): DTGVSQNPRHKITKRGQNVTFRCDPISEHNRLYWYRQTLGQGPEFLTYFQNEAQLEKSRLLSDRFSAERPKGSFSTLEIQRTEQGDSAMYLCASSLGGYSNQPQHFGDGTRLSIL.

This clone was observed a single time. The chain combines TRBV24-1 with TRBJ1-1; 7 bases agree with TRBD1. V gave up 2 bases and J gave up 8 bases; unmatched junction bases: 7. The CDR3 is 14 amino acids. The V gene's germline CDR1 is KGHDR and CDR2 SFDVKD. This chain's CDR3 is CATSDWPGDREAFF. The CDR3 DNA reads as TGTGCCACCAGTGATTGGCCAGGGGACAGAGAAGCTTTCTTT.

The chain recombines TRBV7-9 with TRBJ1-2; 11 bases are a match to TRBD1. Germline assignment: CDR1 SEHNR and CDR2 FQNEAQ (reference sequence). CDR3 length: 17 residues. V shed 0 bases, J shed 6 bases, and the junction held 9 bases outside the gene matches. The CDR3 loop is CASSLAGQGARKDGYTF. The CDR3 region has the DNA TGTGCCAGCAGCTTAGCAGGACAGGGGGCGCGGAAGGATGGCTACACCTTC.

The rearrangement links TRBV7-8 to TRBJ2-5; 15 nucleotides agree with TRBD2. The V gene's germline CDR1 is SGHVS and CDR2 FQNEAQ. The CDR3 covers 15 residues. Trimming at V came to 7 bases and at J to 4 bases, leaving 4 bases not matched to a gene. CDR3 protein: CASIGLAGGSETQYF. The CDR3 nucleotides read TGTGCCAGCATCGGACTAGCGGGGGGGTCAGAGACCCAGTACTTC.

The CDR3 coding sequence is TGTGCCAGTCGGGGGATGAACACTGAAGCTTTCTTT. Translation: CASRGMNTEAFF. This rearrangement joins TRBV19 to TRBJ1-1, with a weak D call TRBD1 (5 bases). The V end was cut by 8 bases, the J end by 0 bases, with 7 bases between. The V gene's germline CDR1 is LNHDA and CDR2 SQIVND (reference sequence). This CDR3 has 12 residues.

In DNA, the CDR3 is TGTGCCAGCAGTTCACCCGAAGTGGCAGGACTATACGAGCAGTACTTC. This gives the protein CASSSPEVAGLYEQYF. This chain connects TRBV7-9 to TRBJ2-7; a possible D gene is TRBD2 (6 bases). With 6 bases removed from V and 4 bases from J, the gap between germline ends came to 22 bases. CDR3 length equals 16 residues. CDR1 SEHNR and CDR2 FQNEAQ come from the germline V gene (reference sequence).

The chain employs TRBV19 and TRBJ2-3; weak D call: TRBD1 (6 bases). CDR3 length: 14 amino acids. Germline V gives CDR1 LNHDA, CDR2 SQIVND (reference sequence). The V end was cut by 10 bases, the J end by 2 bases, with 16 bases between. The CDR3 is CATKTTGSTDTQYF. In DNA form, the CDR3 reads TGTGCCACCAAGACCACAGGGTCCACAGATACGCAGTATTTT.

The chain is built from TRBV24-1 and TRBJ1-4, with D perhaps TRBD1 (5 bases). The V gene's germline CDR1 is KGHDR and CDR2 SFDVKD. V dropped 4 bases and J dropped 7 bases, with 18 bases sitting between them. The CDR3 spans 16 residues. Written as DNA, the CDR3 is TGTGCCACCAGTGACGGAAAACGGGGGGACGGTGAAAAACTGTTTTTT. This encodes CATSDGKRGDGEKLFF.

The rearrangement links TRBV6-5 to TRBJ1-2; TRBD1 matches at 8 bases. The germline CDR1 and CDR2 sequences are MNHEY and SVGAGI. V lost 0 bases to trimming and J lost 5 bases; unmatched junction nucleotides: 2. This CDR3 has 14 residues. Here the CDR3 DNA reads TGTGCCAGCAGTTACTCTGGACAGGGATATGGCTACACCTTC. Translation: CASSYSGQGYGYTF.

This chain joins TRBV7-9 and TRBJ2-5; the match to TRBD2 covers 10 bases. CDR3 length: 16 residues. V trimming: 1 base; J trimming: 7 bases; junction bases outside the gene matches: 9. Germline CDR1 SEHNR, CDR2 FQNEAQ (reference sequence). The CDR3 protein is CASSLVILAGEGTQYF. The CDR3 DNA is TGTGCCAGCAGCTTAGTGATCCTAGCGGGAGAGGGGACCCAGTACTTC.

The J gene is TRBJ1-1, the V gene TRBV19; 9 nucleotides match TRBD1. V shed 3 bases, J shed 8 bases, and the junction held 10 bases outside the gene matches. The CDR3 contains 15 residues. Germline CDR1 LNHDA, CDR2 SQIVND (reference sequence). The CDR3 loop is CASSMGRTGAGEAFF. The CDR3 nucleotides are TGTGCCAGTAGTATGGGGAGGACAGGGGCGGGAGAAGCTTTCTTT.

The rearrangement links TRBV12-3 or TRBV12-4 to TRBJ2-1; possibly TRBD1 for D (6 bases). V was shortened by 5 bases and J by 7 bases, with 9 bases between the two germline ends. This CDR3 spans 12 amino acids. CDR3 nucleotide sequence: TGTGCCAGCAGTCCACAGGGAAATGAGCAGTTCTTC. This sequence encodes CASSPQGNEQFF.

The V call is TRBV5-1, the J call TRBJ1-1; TRBD1 might be the D (5 bases). Germline V CDR1 and CDR2: SGHRS, YFSETQ. This CDR3 has 15 residues. The V end was cut by 0 bases, the J end by 4 bases, with 13 bases between. The CDR3 DNA follows: TGCGCCAGCAGCTTGGGGGCCCCAGGGTTCACTGAAGCTTTCTTT. Protein sequence: CASSLGAPGFTEAFF.

The chain carries TRBV5-1 and TRBJ1-1, with TRBD1 as a possible D gene (6 bases). CDR1 is SGHRS and CDR2 is YFSETQ in the germline V gene. The CDR3 has 14 residues. The V end lost 4 bases, the J end lost 1 base, and 11 bases lay between the germline ends. The CDR3 DNA follows: TGCGCCAGCAGCACCAGGGGAGGGAACACTGAAGCTTTCTTT. Translated, it gives CASSTRGGNTEAFF.

This clone turned up a few times. V usage is TRBV28 and J usage is TRBJ1-1; D possibly corresponds to TRBD1 (5 bases). The CDR3 consists of 14 residues. The V end was cut by 2 bases, the J end by 7 bases, with 14 bases between. Germline V gives CDR1 MDHEN, CDR2 SYDVKM. This CDR3 is CASSLIDRTFEAFF. CDR3 in DNA: TGTGCCAGCAGTTTAATAGACAGAACATTTGAAGCTTTCTTT.

V and J are TRBV11-2 and TRBJ1-3; the D gene is possibly TRBD1 (6 bases). V lost 6 bases and J 4 bases, leaving 13 bases between the germline ends. This CDR3 has 14 residues. CDR1 SGHAT and CDR2 FQNNGV come from the germline V gene. Written as DNA, the CDR3 is TGTGCCAGCAGGCGTGGGGGCCTGGGAAACACCATATATTTT. Protein sequence: CASRRGGLGNTIYF.

The gene calls are TRBV5-1 and TRBJ1-3; D remains ambiguous. The CDR3 contains 16 residues. CDR1 and CDR2 (germline): SGHRS, YFSETQ. V was clipped by 4 bases and J by 0 bases, with 14 bases between them. This CDR3 reads CASSVGSSDSGNTIYF. Here the CDR3 DNA reads TGCGCCAGCAGCGTCGGGAGCTCGGACTCTGGAAACACCATATATTTT.

V usage is TRBV5-1 and J usage is TRBJ2-5; 10 nucleotides match TRBD2. J gave up 4 bases and V 0 bases, and 9 bases lay outside the gene matches. This CDR3 comprises 17 residues. CDR1 is SGHRS and CDR2 is YFSETQ in the germline V gene. The CDR3 protein is CASSLVIAGGPRETQYF. The CDR3 region has the DNA TGCGCCAGCAGCTTGGTAATAGCGGGAGGACCCCGAGAGACCCAGTACTTC.

The genes are TRBV21-1 and TRBJ2-2; the table calls TRBD1, which could not be checked here. TRBV21-1 is a pseudogene segment. CDR3 length equals 19 residues. The CDR3 is CASSKGQGALPFYTGELFF. The CDR3 coding sequence is TGTGCCAGCAGCAAAGGGCAGGGGGCGCTCCCATTTTACACCGGGGAGCTGTTTTTT.

The V call is TRBV7-2, the J call TRBJ1-5, with D perhaps TRBD1 (5 bases). The CDR3 extends over 16 amino acids. The V end lost 5 bases, the J end lost 1 base, and 15 bases lay between the germline ends. Germline-derived CDR1 and CDR2 are SGHTA and FQGNSA. The chain's CDR3 is CASSARGWGSNQPQHF. In nucleotides, the CDR3 is TGTGCCAGCAGCGCCCGGGGGTGGGGGAGCAATCAGCCCCAGCATTTT.